The 21 T cell receptor beta chains in this list originate from one sample, sequenced in a study of graft-versus-host responses after intestinal transplantation. The antigens for these receptors are not known. TCRdb's table, derived via immunoSEQ multiplex PCR, lists solely in-frame clones and lacks some. The table includes some 86,000 clones, 91% detected once. The sample here was unstimulated CD4+ T cells sorted from spleen or lymph node cells, taken before intestinal transplant. These receptors all stem from a human donor who received an intestinal transplant.

This clone is a singleton in its sample. The chain joins TRBV7-2 to TRBJ2-4; 14 bases line up with TRBD2. After removal of 1 base from V and 2 bases from J, the junction contained 7 bases not matched to a gene. This CDR3 is 19 amino acids long. Looked up from germline, CDR1 is SGHTA and CDR2 is FQGNSA. Written as DNA, the CDR3 is TGTGCCAGCAGCTTAGGAGGACTAGCGGGGGGTCGTTCCAAAAACATTCAGTACTTC. It is translated as CASSLGGLAGGRSKNIQYF.

The J gene is TRBJ2-7, the V gene TRBV19; 8 nucleotides align to TRBD1. The CDR3 is 15 amino acids. Trimming removed 3 bases from V and 4 bases from J; junction bases left unmatched: 8. Germline assignment: CDR1 LNHDA and CDR2 SQIVND (reference sequence). The CDR3 loop reads CASSIARQGAYEQYF. The CDR3 nucleotides are TGTGCCAGTAGTATCGCCCGGCAGGGGGCTTACGAGCAGTACTTC.

The chain employs TRBV25-1 and TRBJ1-2; D gene unclear. CDR3 length: 15 amino acids. Trimming removed 1 base at V and 0 bases at J, with 9 bases between. Germline loops: CDR1 MGHDK, CDR2 SYGVNS. CDR3 coding DNA: TGTGCCAGCAGTGAATTTCGAGGATCTAACTATGGCTACACCTTC. Translating it yields CASSEFRGSNYGYTF.

The chain combines TRBV7-2 with TRBJ2-1, with TRBD2 identical over 10 bases. CDR1 SGHTA and CDR2 FQGNSA come from the germline V gene. Unmatched junction bases numbered 6, after V lost 1 base and J lost 15 bases. This CDR3 region has 13 residues. The CDR3 DNA reads TGTGCCAGCAGCTTAGGGGATAGCGGGGGGCGGTTCTTC. Its translation is CASSLGDSGGRFF.

This clone was observed a single time. This chain links TRBV30 with TRBJ1-2; no reliable D call. The CDR3 totals 13 residues. The ends were cut back, 0 bases at V and 4 bases at J, with 9 bases in the middle. Germline loops: CDR1 GTSNPN, CDR2 SVGIG (reference sequence). Here the CDR3 DNA reads TGTGCCTGGAGTGTAGAGGGATCCTATGGCTACACCTTC. Translating it yields CAWSVEGSYGYTF.

The rearrangement links TRBV5-8 to TRBJ2-1; tentative D call: TRBD1 (6 bases). The CDR3 sequence is 15 residues long. The V and J ends lost 4 bases and 5 bases respectively, with 16 bases between them. Germline CDR1 and CDR2: SGHTS and YDEGEE. The DNA of the CDR3 is TGTGCCAGCAGCGTGGGGGTAGGGGGTCACAATGAGCAGTTCTTC. Its translation is CASSVGVGGHNEQFF.

V and J are TRBV11-2 and TRBJ1-2; D remains unclear. CDR1 and CDR2 from the germline V gene are SGHAT and FQNNGV. The CDR3 has 12 amino acids. V was trimmed by 1 base and J by 7 bases, leaving 7 bases between them. CDR3 in amino acids: CASSLGGSGYTF. The CDR3 nucleotides read TGTGCCAGCAGCTTAGGTGGCAGTGGCTACACCTTC.

V gene TRBV29-1 combines with J gene TRBJ1-4, with TRBD1 matching over 7 bases. Germline loops: CDR1 SQVTM, CDR2 ANQGSEA. The CDR3 contains 11 residues. With 7 bases clipped from V and 6 bases from J, the junction kept 2 bases outside the gene matches. CDR3: CSGGTDEKLFF. The CDR3 DNA sequence: TGCAGCGGGGGGACAGATGAAAAACTGTTTTTT.

The V gene is TRBV7-9, the J gene TRBJ2-5; D is possibly TRBD2 (5 bases). Trimming stripped 1 base from V and 3 bases from J, with 12 bases between. CDR3 length equals 15 residues. Per the germline V gene, CDR1 is SEHNR and CDR2 is FQNEAQ (reference sequence). The CDR3 nucleotides read TGTGCCAGCAGCTTAGAGGGAACACTAGAAGAGACCCAGTACTTC. Translation gives CASSLEGTLEETQYF.

This clone appeared a single time. The chain uses TRBV19 and TRBJ2-1; D might be TRBD2 (6 bases). The CDR3 is 15 residues long. The germline gives CDR1 LNHDA, CDR2 SQIVND (reference sequence). Trimming removed 3 bases from V and 5 bases from J, with 14 bases in between. CDR3 region: CASSIAGLPNNEQFF. For the CDR3, the DNA is TGTGCCAGTAGTATTGCGGGACTGCCCAACAATGAGCAGTTCTTC.

The chain recombines TRBV7-9 with TRBJ2-7, with D tentatively TRBD1 (5 bases). Trimming shortened V by 1 base and J by 7 bases, and 17 bases separated the two germline ends. The V gene's germline CDR1 is SEHNR and CDR2 FQNEAQ (reference sequence). The CDR3 loop spans 15 amino acids. The CDR3 is CASSLVMGSGSEQYF. The CDR3 DNA reads as TGTGCCAGCAGCTTAGTGATGGGCTCAGGGTCAGAGCAGTACTTC.

V is TRBV4-1 and J is TRBJ1-2; TRBD1 aligns across 7 bases. Looked up from germline, CDR1 is MGHRA and CDR2 is YSYEKL. This CDR3 is built from 17 residues. Trimming at V came to 1 base and at J to 4 bases, leaving 12 bases not matched to a gene. The CDR3 region has the DNA TGCGCCAGCAGCCAAGGGGTACAGGGGCCTCTCGGCTATGGCTACACCTTC. Protein: CASSQGVQGPLGYGYTF.

This chain uses TRBV30 with TRBJ2-7, with D tentatively TRBD1 (7 bases). Germline lookup yields CDR1 GTSNPN and CDR2 SVGIG (reference sequence). The V end was cut by 8 bases, the J end by 0 bases, with 14 bases between. The length of the CDR3 is 13 residues. CDR3 amino acids: CAGRGAFSYEQYF. Written as DNA, the CDR3 is TGTGCCGGCAGGGGGGCCTTCTCCTACGAGCAGTACTTC.

The chain recombines TRBV18 with TRBJ2-7; 13 bases are shared with TRBD2. Germline V gene data show CDR1 as KGHSH and CDR2 as LQKENI. The ends lost 4 bases at V and 0 bases at J; junction bases unmatched: 3. The CDR3 spans 16 residues. CDR3 DNA sequence: TGTGCCAGCTCACTCGGACTAGCGGGGGCCTCCTACGAGCAGTACTTC. The encoded protein is CASSLGLAGASYEQYF.

The genes are TRBV6-5 and TRBJ2-7; TRBD2 matches at 7 bases. CDR3 length equals 14 residues. The germline CDR1 and CDR2 sequences are MNHEY and SVGAGI. The trim removed 2 bases at V and 3 bases at J, leaving 4 bases unmatched. Here the CDR3 DNA reads TGTGCCAGCAGTTACAGGGGACTACTCTACGAGCAGTACTTC. Encoded protein: CASSYRGLLYEQYF.

The J gene is TRBJ2-5, the V gene TRBV21-1; TRBD1 is taken as the D call from the table, unchecked against the DNA. TRBV21-1 is designated a pseudogene. This CDR3 comprises 16 residues. CDR3 bases: TGTGCCAGCACCATGGGGCCGAGACAGCCCCCAGAGACCCAGTACTTC. Translated, it gives CASTMGPRQPPETQYF.

The V and J genes are TRBV10-2 and TRBJ1-3; 8 bases are a match to TRBD1. The J segment lost 2 bases and the V segment lost 6 bases, leaving 6 bases of the junction unmatched. The germline CDR1 and CDR2 sequences are WSHSY and SAAADI. CDR3 length: 15 residues. In nucleotides, the CDR3 is TGCGCCAGCAGGCCCGTACAGGGGGCTGGAAACACCATATATTTT. Protein: CASRPVQGAGNTIYF.

This chain uses TRBV30 with TRBJ2-7, with 9 nucleotides matching TRBD1. V was pared by 2 bases and J by 4 bases, with 12 bases of the junction left unmatched. The CDR3 has 16 residues. Germline V gene lookup returns CDR1 GTSNPN and CDR2 SVGIG (reference sequence). The DNA of the CDR3 is TGTGCCTGGAGTCCACCGGGGACAGGGATAACTTACGAGCAGTACTTC. Translated: CAWSPPGTGITYEQYF.

The chain links TRBV27 to TRBJ1-6; TRBD1 matches 7 bases. Germline values: CDR1 MNHEY, CDR2 SMNVEV (reference sequence). The V and J ends lost 7 bases and 7 bases, in that order; junction bases with no gene match: 10. This CDR3 region has 15 residues. In DNA form, the CDR3 reads TGTGCCAGCAAAACTTTGGGACAGATGAATTCACCCCTCCACTTT. Protein product: CASKTLGQMNSPLHF.

This clone was seen only a few times. The gene calls are TRBV19 and TRBJ1-4; no firm D call. V dropped 9 bases and J dropped 5 bases, with 13 bases sitting between them. Germline V lookup: CDR1 LNHDA, CDR2 SQIVND (reference sequence). This CDR3 is built from 13 residues. CDR3 loop: CASAGVGNEKLFF. The CDR3 DNA follows: TGTGCCAGCGCCGGGGTGGGGAATGAAAAACTGTTTTTT.

The chain joins TRBV5-1 to TRBJ2-2, with TRBD1 matching over 8 bases. J gave up 1 base and V 0 bases, and 5 bases lay outside the gene matches. The CDR3 runs to 17 residues. Germline V CDR1 and CDR2: SGHRS, YFSETQ. The CDR3 DNA is TGCGCCAGCAGCTTGGGATCCGGGACAGGGAACACCGGGGAGCTGTTTTTT. Translated, it gives CASSLGSGTGNTGELFF.